This T cell receptor beta chain appears in the sequencing data of a study of Graves' ophthalmopathy and Graves' hyperthyroidism. Presentation of ophthalmopathy in the donors involved moderate-to-severe activity, CAS ≥3, NOSPECS ≥4 and a duration under 3 months. Diagnosis relied on clinical symptoms, serum thyroxine, TRAb, thyroid ultrasound and orbital computed tomography. Between the trimmed V and J ends, which lost 5 bases and 3 bases, there was a span of 14 bases. The germline gives CDR1 MGHRA, CDR2 YSYEKL. The length of the CDR3 is 14 residues. Broader study findings: A model of 13 signatures distinguished ophthalmopathy from stable hyperthyroidism at 85% to 90% sensitivity and 70% to 84% specificity. Blood samples also showed most expanded thyroid clonotypes exceeding 0.001 frequency.

RNA served as the template for amplifying TCR beta CDR3 regions. Investigators did first-round RT-PCR with HTBI primers, then second-round multiplex PCR. One entry per CDR3 protein, called by TCRdb with MiXCR from the multiplex PCR reads. This sample has 300,000 or so distinct CDR3 sequences; 17% occur once, and the top ten carry more than 9%. This clonotype was counted at least ten times. What it binds is unknown. Sample: peripheral blood. The gene calls are TRBV4-1 and TRBJ2-7, with D perhaps matching TRBD1 (5 bases). This receptor was identified in an adult man with Graves' ophthalmopathy. CDR3 region: CASSSDSQYYEQYF. For the CDR3, the DNA is TGCGCCAGCAGCTCCGACAGCCAATACTACGAGCAGTACTTC.